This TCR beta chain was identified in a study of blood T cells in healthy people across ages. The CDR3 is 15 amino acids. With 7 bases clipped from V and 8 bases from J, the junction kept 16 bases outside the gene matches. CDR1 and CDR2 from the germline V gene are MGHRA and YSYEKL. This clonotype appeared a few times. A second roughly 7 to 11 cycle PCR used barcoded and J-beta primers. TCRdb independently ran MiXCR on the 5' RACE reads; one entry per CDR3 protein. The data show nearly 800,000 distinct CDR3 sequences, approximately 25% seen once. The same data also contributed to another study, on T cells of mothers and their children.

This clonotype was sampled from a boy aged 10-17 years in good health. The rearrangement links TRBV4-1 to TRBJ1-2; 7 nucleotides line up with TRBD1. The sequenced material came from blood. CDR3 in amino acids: CASNRELGQTLGYTF. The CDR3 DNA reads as TGCGCCAGCAACAGGGAATTGGGACAGACGTTGGGCTACACCTTC.